These T cell receptor beta chains were read from a single sample in a study of cytomegalovirus exposure and HLA in healthy donors. Sequencing used immunoSEQ multiplex PCR; TCRdb keeps in-frame clones, though not all of them. The sample has roughly 180,000 clones; 80% are singletons. Specimen: PBMCs. Source of these receptors: a man between 25 and 39 years old in good health and CMV-seropositive. Each CDR3 is given without its conserved first and last residue. The order of the fields is CDR3 protein, J gene, V gene.

CDR3 protein: ASSRTSSSYEQY; J gene: .; V gene: TRBV7-2
CDR3 protein: ASRSARRSAEAF; J gene: TRBJ1-1; V gene: TRBV2
CDR3 protein: ASRLGEKLF; J gene: TRBJ1-4; V gene: TRBV19
CDR3 protein: ASSSPRRHSNQPQH; J gene: TRBJ1-5; V gene: TRBV6-6
CDR3 protein: ASSFRDRGASPLH; J gene: TRBJ1-6; V gene: TRBV11-2
CDR3 protein: ASSLAGGAGEWYEQY; J gene: TRBJ2-7; V gene: TRBV5-8
CDR3 protein: AWSVGGREAQY; J gene: TRBJ2-5; V gene: TRBV30
CDR3 protein: ASSEVGGTEAF; J gene: TRBJ1-1; V gene: TRBV6-1
CDR3 protein: ASSEGLAGHLYEQY; J gene: TRBJ2-7; V gene: TRBV6-1
CDR3 protein: ASSRGPYNEQF; J gene: TRBJ2-1; V gene: TRBV4-1
CDR3 protein: ASSGSTGEVTEAF; J gene: TRBJ1-1; V gene: TRBV7-8
CDR3 protein: ASSFGTGWSYT; J gene: TRBJ1-2; V gene: TRBV7-9
CDR3 protein: ASSPSSDRAPATNEKLF; J gene: TRBJ1-4; V gene: TRBV14
CDR3 protein: ASSFLTGSGNTIY; J gene: TRBJ1-3; V gene: TRBV7-2
CDR3 protein: ASSLGAGQNTEAF; J gene: TRBJ1-1; V gene: TRBV5-6
CDR3 protein: ASSLGVQPQH; J gene: TRBJ1-5; V gene: TRBV5-6
CDR3 protein: ASSEAEATNEKLF; J gene: TRBJ1-4; V gene: TRBV5-1
CDR3 protein: ASSLGDYQY; J gene: TRBJ2-3; V gene: TRBV5-1
CDR3 protein: ASSLAGLAGINYNEQF; J gene: TRBJ2-1; V gene: TRBV28
CDR3 protein: ASSYSGAASQPQH; J gene: TRBJ1-5; V gene: TRBV6-6
CDR3 protein: ASIPQGPNLNEQF; J gene: TRBJ2-1; V gene: TRBV27
CDR3 protein: ASSAGGGGARKTQY; J gene: TRBJ2-5; V gene: TRBV6-4
CDR3 protein: AILGPSGREQF; J gene: TRBJ2-1; V gene: TRBV28
CDR3 protein: ASSNFVDTQY; J gene: TRBJ2-3; V gene: TRBV6-1
CDR3 protein: ASSLSSRGSYNEQF; J gene: TRBJ2-1; V gene: TRBV27
CDR3 protein: ASSLYSSNYGYT; J gene: TRBJ1-2; V gene: TRBV5-4
CDR3 protein: ASKQGGQTKEKLF; J gene: TRBJ1-4; V gene: TRBV11-3
CDR3 protein: AIRVGQGKLNDTEAF; J gene: TRBJ1-1; V gene: TRBV10-3
CDR3 protein: ASSATSGDYEQY; J gene: TRBJ2-7; V gene: TRBV7-9
CDR3 protein: ASSLGAGGQPQH; J gene: TRBJ1-5; V gene: TRBV5-1
CDR3 protein: ASSRHTGGNQPQH; J gene: TRBJ1-5; V gene: TRBV27
CDR3 protein: ASSFQGAAEAF; J gene: TRBJ1-1; V gene: TRBV7-9
CDR3 protein: ASSQGDGTFQPQH; J gene: TRBJ1-5; V gene: TRBV28
CDR3 protein: ASSQDLQAGGKETQY; J gene: TRBJ2-5; V gene: TRBV4-1
CDR3 protein: ASSSTQGAYEQY; J gene: TRBJ2-7; V gene: TRBV6-5
CDR3 protein: ASSWGGDEEKLF; J gene: TRBJ1-4; V gene: TRBV27
CDR3 protein: ASSLDLGRGHEQY; J gene: TRBJ2-7; V gene: TRBV11-2
CDR3 protein: ASSFGQTPTYEQY; J gene: TRBJ2-7; V gene: TRBV27
CDR3 protein: AWSLRQALT; J gene: TRBJ2-6; V gene: TRBV30
CDR3 protein: ASGKDRVGTEAF; J gene: TRBJ1-1; V gene: TRBV11-2
CDR3 protein: ASSPRTGGVYSPLH; J gene: TRBJ1-6; V gene: TRBV11-2
CDR3 protein: ASSLWTGVGQPQH; J gene: TRBJ1-5; V gene: TRBV28
CDR3 protein: ASKKGTGYTGELF; J gene: TRBJ2-2; V gene: TRBV2
CDR3 protein: ASSPHGGQEAYEQY; J gene: TRBJ2-7; V gene: TRBV23-1
CDR3 protein: AWSPDRDQPQH; J gene: TRBJ1-5; V gene: TRBV30
CDR3 protein: ASSPDRINYGYT; J gene: TRBJ1-2; V gene: TRBV5-1
CDR3 protein: ASSLVRDTYTDTQY; J gene: TRBJ2-3; V gene: TRBV5-1
CDR3 protein: ASSLEQGLIGNQPQH; J gene: TRBJ1-5; V gene: TRBV7-9
CDR3 protein: ASSLGGGANSPLH; J gene: TRBJ1-6; V gene: TRBV5-1
CDR3 protein: ASSDEGAGYNEQF; J gene: TRBJ2-1; V gene: TRBV6-4